These T cell receptor beta chains were read from a single sample in a study of molecular identifiers for immune sequencing clone quantification. TCRdb independently ran MiXCR on the PCR reads; one entry per CDR3 protein. The sample lists more than 9,000 distinct CDR3 sequences, 15% to 20% seen once, with around 1.3% in the top ten. Sequencing was done on a sample of naive CD8+ T cells from blood, with Jurkat cell RNA spiked in. Every receptor here comes from a human donor in good health. Some libraries in this study had Jurkat cell RNA spiked in. The CDR3 runs from the conserved cysteine through the conserved F or W. Fields, in order: CDR3 length, V gene, clone size, J gene, D gene, CDR3 protein, CDR3 DNA. D genes are given only for firm matches. Each size is once, few or many counts, or a class when the clone is expanded.

15	TRBV4-1	medium-sized	TRBJ2-2	-	CASSQDEKGAGELFF	TGCGCCAGCAGCCAAGACGAGAAGGGAGCCGGGGAGCTGTTTTTT
13	TRBV30	medium-sized	TRBJ1-5	-	CAWSSGSNQPQHF	TGTGCCTGGAGTTCAGGAAGCAATCAGCCCCAGCATTTT
17	TRBV6-1	medium-sized	TRBJ2-3	TRBD2	CASSEATGTTGPDTQYF	TGTGCCAGCAGTGAAGCGACCGGGACTACCGGCCCGGATACGCAGTATTTT
15	TRBV27	many	TRBJ2-7	TRBD1	CASSLMTGGLGEQYF	TGTGCCAGCAGTTTAATGACAGGGGGTTTGGGCGAGCAGTACTTC
15	TRBV5-1	medium-sized	TRBJ1-2	-	CASSLSVTESYGYTF	TGCGCCAGCAGCTTGTCGGTGACAGAATCCTATGGCTACACCTTC
13	TRBV2	many	TRBJ2-1	-	CALLEFAANEQFF	TGTGCCCTCCTTGAATTTGCTGCCAATGAGCAGTTCTTC
15	TRBV5-8	medium-sized	TRBJ1-1	TRBD1	CASSYGTGGGTEAFF	TGTGCCAGCAGCTATGGGACAGGGGGAGGAACTGAAGCTTTCTTT
15	TRBV7-2	medium-sized	TRBJ1-5	-	CASSLALGTYQPQHF	TGTGCCAGCAGCTTAGCGCTGGGGACGTATCAGCCCCAGCATTTT
15	TRBV27	many	TRBJ2-2	-	CASSLTTKGTGELFF	TGTGCCAGCAGTTTGACGACTAAAGGCACCGGGGAGCTGTTTTTT
15	TRBV4-1	many	TRBJ1-3	-	CASSLGQSSGNTIYF	TGCGCCAGCAGCCTAGGACAGAGCTCTGGAAACACCATATATTTT
16	TRBV6-2/TRBV6-3	medium-sized	TRBJ2-3	TRBD2	CASSYGGLAGMDTQYF	TGTGCCAGCAGTTACGGTGGACTAGCGGGAATGGATACGCAGTATTTT